The present TCR beta chain was sequenced within a study of kidney transplant recipient with SARS-CoV-2 infection. This clonotype turned up a few times. TCRdb ran MiXCR on the reads and lists one entry per CDR3 protein. The top ten clones hold 7% to 8% of a sample with 200,000 to 250,000 distinct CDR3 sequences, under 35% of them seen once. Trimming left V 1 base short and J 2 bases short, with 12 bases between. Germline V gene data show CDR1 as LNHDA and CDR2 as SQIVND (reference sequence). This CDR3 is 16 amino acids long. This TCR derives from a male patient in his thirties who had COVID-19 and was a kidney transplant recipient. Some T cells may trace back to the graft donor. The chain couples TRBV19 to TRBJ2-4; maybe TRBD1 (5 bases). Sequenced material: a blood sample, taken at baseline and between days 110 and 120 from a kidney transplant recipient. CDR3 sequence: CASSIGGSLSKNIQYF. CDR3 DNA sequence: TGTGCCAGTAGTATAGGGGGCAGCCTGTCCAAAAACATTCAGTACTTC.